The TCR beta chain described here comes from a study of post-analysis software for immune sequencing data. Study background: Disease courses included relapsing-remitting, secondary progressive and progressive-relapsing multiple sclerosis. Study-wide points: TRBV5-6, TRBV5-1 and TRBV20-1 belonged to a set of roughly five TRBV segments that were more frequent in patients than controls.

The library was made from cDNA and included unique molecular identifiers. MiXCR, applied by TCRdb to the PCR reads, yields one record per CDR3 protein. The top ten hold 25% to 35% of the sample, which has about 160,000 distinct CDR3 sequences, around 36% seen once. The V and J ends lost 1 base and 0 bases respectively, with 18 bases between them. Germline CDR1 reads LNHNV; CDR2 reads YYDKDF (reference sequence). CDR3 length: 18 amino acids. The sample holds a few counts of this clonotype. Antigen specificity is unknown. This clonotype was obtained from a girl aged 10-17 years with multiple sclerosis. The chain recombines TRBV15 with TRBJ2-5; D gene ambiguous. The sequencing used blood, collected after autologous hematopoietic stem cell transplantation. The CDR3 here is CATSRGLVLGGYQETQYF. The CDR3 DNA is TGTGCCACCAGCAGAGGTTTGGTCTTGGGCGGTTACCAAGAGACCCAGTACTTC.